A single sample gave rise to the 19 T cell receptor beta chains below, sequenced in a study of blood T cell repertoires in COVID-19. Some clones are missing from TCRdb's copy, which holds only in-frame ones; the method was immunoSEQ multiplex PCR. The table lists about 120,000 clones, less than 75% of them singletons. Source material: peripheral blood. The source of these receptors is a human donor with acute or convalescent COVID-19. The donor label of this sample is uncertain.

This clone was counted a single time. The V gene is TRBV11-2, the J gene TRBJ1-2; a possible D gene is TRBD1 (5 bases). This CDR3 is built from 14 residues. The V and J ends lost 2 bases and 6 bases respectively, with 13 bases between them. Germline V lookup: CDR1 SGHAT, CDR2 FQNNGV. The CDR3 loop is CASSLSRTKDGYTF. The CDR3 DNA sequence: TGTGCCAGCAGCTTAAGCCGGACAAAAGATGGCTACACCTTC.

This sequence joins TRBV19 and TRBJ2-2; weak D call: TRBD1 (5 bases). Germline assignment: CDR1 LNHDA and CDR2 SQIVND (reference sequence). V lost 4 bases to trimming and J lost 2 bases, with 14 bases between them. The CDR3 is 16 residues long. The CDR3 DNA is TGTGCCAGTAGTACACTGGTGACAGCCAACACCGGGGAGCTGTTTTTT. Amino acid sequence: CASSTLVTANTGELFF.

The chain is built from TRBV5-1 and TRBJ1-2; D ambiguous. The CDR3 runs to 17 residues. CDR1 is SGHRS, CDR2 YFSETQ, per germline. The germline V and J ends were trimmed by 4 bases and 6 bases, with 25 bases remaining between them. For the CDR3, the DNA is TGCGCCAGCAGCCTTTTGCCATCGGAGAGATATAGGCATGGCTACACCTTC. It encodes CASSLLPSERYRHGYTF.

The table lists this clone with a few counts. The CDR3 DNA reads TGCGCCAGCAGCCAAACCGACTTCATTAGAGGGAATGAGCAGTTCTTC. Its translation: CASSQTDFIRGNEQFF. The chain carries TRBV4-1 and TRBJ2-1, with a tentative D call TRBD2 (5 bases). V was clipped by 2 bases and J by 7 bases, with 18 bases between them. The CDR3 sequence is 16 residues long. CDR1 is MGHRA, CDR2 YSYEKL, per germline.

The J gene is TRBJ1-2, the V gene TRBV9; a weak D match, TRBD1 (6 bases). V shed 4 bases and J shed 4 bases, with 20 bases lying between them. CDR3 length: 16 residues. Germline CDR1 and CDR2: SGDLS and YYNGEE. This chain's CDR3 is CASSPGQTPRTYGYTF. The CDR3 bases are TGTGCCAGCAGCCCAGGACAGACGCCAAGAACCTATGGCTACACCTTC. Full variable domain (missing parts from reference TRBV9 and TRBJ1-2): DSGVTQTPKHLITATGQRVTLRCSPRSGDLSVYWYQQSLDQGLQFLIQYYNGEERAKGNILERFSAQQFPDLHSELNLSSLELGDSALYFCASSPGQTPRTYGYTFGSGTRLTVV.

The chain couples TRBV30 to TRBJ1-1, with unresolved D. In germline, CDR1 is GTSNPN, CDR2 SVGIG (reference sequence). The CDR3 length is 13 residues. The ends were cut back, 2 bases at V and 5 bases at J, with 12 bases in the middle. The CDR3 nucleotides read TGTGCCTGGAGTTTAACTAGGTGGACTGAAGCTTTCTTT. The encoded protein is CAWSLTRWTEAFF.

CDR3 nucleotides: TGCGCCAGCAGTCAATATTCGGCGGTCTTACACGATCGAAAGGAGGATTACAATGAGCAGTTCTTC. Amino acid sequence: CASSQYSAVLHDRKEDYNEQFF. The chain links TRBV23-1 to TRBJ2-1; the D gene is possibly TRBD2 (5 bases). TRBV23-1 is an open reading frame whose function is uncertain. V was clipped by 1 base and J by 4 bases, with 32 bases between them. The CDR3 is 22 amino acids.

The genes are TRBV14 and TRBJ1-6, with TRBD1 as a possible D gene (5 bases). The CDR3 has 14 residues. V lost 3 bases, J lost 7 bases, and 10 bases lay in between. CDR1 SGHDN and CDR2 FVKESK come from the germline V gene. The CDR3 loop reads CASSHPHRNSPLHF. For the CDR3, the DNA is TGTGCCAGCAGCCACCCCCACAGGAATTCACCCCTCCACTTT.

The rearrangement joins TRBV19 to TRBJ2-6; the D gene is possibly TRBD1 (6 bases). The CDR3 runs to 15 residues. V gave up 3 bases and J gave up 3 bases, with 9 bases separating them. The germline V gene encodes CDR1 LNHDA and CDR2 SQIVND (reference sequence). Here the CDR3 reads CASSIQGSGANVLTF. CDR3 sequence (DNA): TGTGCCAGTAGTATCCAGGGGAGTGGGGCCAACGTCCTGACTTTC.

This sequence joins TRBV6-5 and TRBJ1-5; unclear D gene. V was clipped by 4 bases and J by 5 bases, with 15 bases between them. The CDR3 has 15 residues. The germline V gene has CDR1 MNHEY and CDR2 SVGAGI. For the CDR3, the DNA is TGTGCCAGCAGTTCCGCCGGCGGAGGGTATCAGCCCCAGCATTTT. It translates to CASSSAGGGYQPQHF.

The chain uses TRBV2 and TRBJ1-5, with a tentative D call TRBD1 (5 bases). The germline V gene has CDR1 SNHLY and CDR2 FYNNEI. Trimming took 3 bases from V and 11 from J, leaving 17 bases between them. This CDR3 spans 14 amino acids. In DNA, the CDR3 is TGTGCCAGCAGTGAGTTGGGGCCGCCGGGGGCCCAGCATTTT. Amino acid sequence: CASSELGPPGAQHF.

V usage is TRBV25-1 and J usage is TRBJ2-7; 9 bases map to TRBD1. J was trimmed by 7 bases and V by 6 bases; bases with no gene match: 10. The CDR3 is 14 residues long. The germline V gene has CDR1 MGHDK and CDR2 SYGVNS. The CDR3 loop reads CASSTGTGSGEQYF. The CDR3 DNA reads as TGTGCCAGCAGCACCGGGACAGGGTCGGGGGAGCAGTACTTC.

The rearrangement links TRBV5-6 to TRBJ1-4; TRBD1 is a possible D gene (5 bases). The CDR3 covers 15 residues. V lost 0 bases and J lost 6, with 12 bases in between. Germline values: CDR1 SGHDT, CDR2 YYEEEE. CDR3 residues: CASSLDWTPDEKLFF. In nucleotides, the CDR3 is TGTGCCAGCAGCTTGGATTGGACACCCGATGAAAAACTGTTTTTT. The entire variable domain, with the rest obtained from reference TRBV5-6 and TRBJ1-4, is as follows: DAGVTQSPTHLIKTRGQQVTLRCSPKSGHDTVSWYQQALGQGPQFIFQYYEEEERQRGNFPDRFSGHQFPNYSSELNVNALLLGDSALYLCASSLDWTPDEKLFFGSGTQLSVL.

This clone was found a few times. The chain combines TRBV4-1 with TRBJ1-2; 9 positions agree with TRBD1. V lost 3 bases to trimming and J lost 3 bases; unmatched junction nucleotides: 5. This CDR3 has 15 residues. CDR1 and CDR2 from the germline V gene are MGHRA and YSYEKL. The CDR3 is CASSQTGTGYYGYTF. The CDR3 DNA reads as TGCGCCAGCAGCCAGACCGGGACAGGGTACTATGGCTACACCTTC.

The J gene is TRBJ2-3, the V gene TRBV19; 7 bases align to TRBD2. Trimming cost V 5 bases and J 0 bases; bases outside gene matches: 11. In germline, CDR1 is LNHDA, CDR2 SQIVND (reference sequence). CDR3 length equals 17 residues. CDR3 DNA: TGTGCCAGTAGTCCCCCTGCTAGCGGCGCAAGCACAGATACGCAGTATTTT. Amino acids: CASSPPASGASTDTQYF.

The chain recombines TRBV9 with TRBJ1-3; TRBD1 agrees at 7 bases. CDR1 and CDR2 (germline): SGDLS, YYNGEE. V lost 3 bases and J lost 4; bases outside the gene matches: 4. The CDR3 covers 14 residues. The DNA of the CDR3 is TGTGCCAGCAGCGAGACAGGGTCCGGAAACACCATATATTTT. Protein sequence: CASSETGSGNTIYF.

The rearrangement joins TRBV2 to TRBJ2-3; 9 nucleotides match TRBD2. Germline CDR1 is SNHLY and CDR2 is FYNNEI. CDR3 size: 16 residues. After removal of 4 bases from V and 2 bases from J, the junction contained 7 bases not matched to a gene. The CDR3 nucleotides read TGTGCCAGCAGTGCCTTAGCGGGGGTCTTCACAGATACGCAGTATTTT. Translated: CASSALAGVFTDTQYF.

The chain recombines TRBV27 with TRBJ2-2; 9 bases line up with TRBD2. Per germline, CDR1 MNHEY and CDR2 SMNVEV (reference sequence). Losses at the gene ends were 2 bases for V and 6 bases for J; bases not matched to a gene: 4. The CDR3 has 15 amino acids. The CDR3 DNA is TGTGCCAGCAGTTTAGCGGGGGGGCGACCCGGGGAGCTGTTTTTT. Translating it yields CASSLAGGRPGELFF.

The rearrangement joins TRBV24-1 to TRBJ2-1; 8 bases map to TRBD1. Germline V lookup: CDR1 KGHDR, CDR2 SFDVKD. The junction had 6 bases not matched to a gene; V was cut back by 9 bases and J by 9 bases. The CDR3 is 12 residues long. CDR3 residues: CATGQGYGEQFF. DNA for the CDR3: TGTGCCACCGGACAGGGTTATGGTGAGCAGTTCTTC.